This T cell receptor (beta chain) was retrieved from a study of T cell responses to AZD1222 COVID-19 vaccine. Study observations and caveats: Nearly half of spike-specific TCRs reportedly target variant regions that are unmutated in the B.1.351 and B.1.1.7 variants. The study found vaccine-associated CD4 TCRs spanning spike, dominant at 160-218 and 743-854. Donor demographics were predominantly white British with a female majority; clonal diversity may be underestimated. The study identified only five to seven AZD1222 recipients as seropositive at baseline.

The assay was immunoSEQ multiplex PCR, and TCRdb's table has in-frame clones only and misses some. The data hold tens of thousands of clones, with 70% to 90% observed a single time. The count of this clone is one. Its antigen is as yet unknown. This CDR3 is built from 16 residues. Trimming removed 3 bases at V and 4 bases at J, with 19 bases between. Per the germline V gene, CDR1 is KGHSH and CDR2 is LQKENI. This receptor was identified in an adult who received the AZD1222 COVID-19 vaccine. The V call is TRBV18, the J call TRBJ2-7; D not certain. Here the sequenced sample was peripheral blood, taken 28 days after the second AZD1222 dose. CDR3 loop: CASSPFTGATKYEQYF. In nucleotides, the CDR3 is TGTGCCAGCTCACCGTTCACGGGCGCCACGAAGTACGAGCAGTACTTC.